This T cell receptor beta chain emerged from a study of T cells in Graves' hyperthyroidism and ophthalmopathy. RNA transcripts were the template for amplifying TCR beta CDR3 regions. The primer set for the first-round RT-PCR of the TCR CDR3 was HTBI. TCRdb reprocessed the multiplex PCR reads via MiXCR and lists one record per CDR3 protein. The sample records 300,000 to 400,000 distinct CDR3 sequences, approximately 14% being singletons. This clonotype was seen many times. Its specificity is not known. Study-wide results and caveats: Before onset, by a median of approximately 5.9 months, the model predicted ophthalmopathy.

V lost 7 bases, J lost 5 bases, and 6 bases stayed unmatched. There are 14 residues in the CDR3. Germline values: CDR1 SNHLY, CDR2 FYNNEI. Sequencing used blood. The TCR originated in a woman between 25 and 40 years old with Graves' ophthalmopathy. J is TRBJ1-5 and V is TRBV2, with 9 bases lining up with TRBD1. The DNA of the CDR3 is TGTGCCAGCAACACAGGGGGCAGAGATCAGCCCCAGCATTTT. Residues: CASNTGGRDQPQHF.